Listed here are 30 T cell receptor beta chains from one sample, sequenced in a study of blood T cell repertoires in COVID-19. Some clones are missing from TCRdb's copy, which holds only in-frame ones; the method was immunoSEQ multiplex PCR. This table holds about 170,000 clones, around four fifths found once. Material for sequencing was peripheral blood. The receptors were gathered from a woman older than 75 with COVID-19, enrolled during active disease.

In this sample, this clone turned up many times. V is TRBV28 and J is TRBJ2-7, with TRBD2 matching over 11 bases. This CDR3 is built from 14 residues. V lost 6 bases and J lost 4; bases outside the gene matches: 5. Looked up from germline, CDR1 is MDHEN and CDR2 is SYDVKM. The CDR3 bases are TGTGCCAGCAGCCGTACTAGCGGGAGATACGAGCAGTACTTC. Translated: CASSRTSGRYEQYF.

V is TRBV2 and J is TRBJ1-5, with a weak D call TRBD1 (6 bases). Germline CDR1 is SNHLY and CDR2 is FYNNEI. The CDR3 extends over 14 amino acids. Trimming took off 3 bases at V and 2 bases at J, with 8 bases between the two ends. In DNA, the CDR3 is TGTGCCAGCAGTGATTCAGGGGGCAATCAGCCCCAGCATTTT. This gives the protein CASSDSGGNQPQHF.

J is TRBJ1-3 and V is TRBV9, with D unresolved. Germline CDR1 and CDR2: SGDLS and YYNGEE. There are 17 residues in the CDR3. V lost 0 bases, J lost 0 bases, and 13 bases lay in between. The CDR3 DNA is TGTGCCAGCAGCGTAGGAGGAAAACTAAACTCTGGAAACACCATATATTTT. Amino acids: CASSVGGKLNSGNTIYF. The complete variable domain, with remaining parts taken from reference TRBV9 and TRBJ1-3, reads DSGVTQTPKHLITATGQRVTLRCSPRSGDLSVYWYQQSLDQGLQFLIQYYNGEERAKGNILERFSAQQFPDLHSELNLSSLELGDSALYFCASSVGGKLNSGNTIYFGEGSWLTVV.

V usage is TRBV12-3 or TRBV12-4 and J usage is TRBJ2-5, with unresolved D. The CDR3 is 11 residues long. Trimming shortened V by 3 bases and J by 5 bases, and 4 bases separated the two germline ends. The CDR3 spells CASSFRETQYF. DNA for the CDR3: TGTGCCAGCAGTTTTCGGGAGACCCAGTACTTC.

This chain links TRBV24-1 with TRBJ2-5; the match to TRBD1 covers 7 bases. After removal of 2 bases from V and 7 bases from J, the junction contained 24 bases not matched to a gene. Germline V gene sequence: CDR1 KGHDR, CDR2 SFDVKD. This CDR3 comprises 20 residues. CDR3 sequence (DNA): TGTGCCACCAGTGATTCACGATCAGAGTCGACAGGGCATCCCCCGGGGACCCAGTACTTC. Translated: CATSDSRSESTGHPPGTQYF.

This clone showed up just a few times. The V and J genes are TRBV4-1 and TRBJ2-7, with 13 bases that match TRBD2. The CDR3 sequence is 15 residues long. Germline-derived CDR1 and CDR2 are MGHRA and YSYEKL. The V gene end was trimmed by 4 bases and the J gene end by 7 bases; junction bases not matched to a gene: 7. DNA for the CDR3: TGCGCCAGCAGCCGCGGACTAGCGGGAGCGCGGGAGCAGTACTTC. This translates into CASSRGLAGAREQYF.

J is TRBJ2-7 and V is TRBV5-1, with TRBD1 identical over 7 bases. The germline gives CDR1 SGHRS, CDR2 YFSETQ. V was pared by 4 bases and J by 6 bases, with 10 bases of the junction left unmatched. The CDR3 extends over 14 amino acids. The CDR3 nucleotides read TGCGCCAGCAGCCCGGGGACAGCCCTGGGCGAGCAGTACTTC. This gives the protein CASSPGTALGEQYF. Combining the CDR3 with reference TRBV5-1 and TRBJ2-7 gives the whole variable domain KAGVTQTPRYLIKTRGQQVTLSCSPISGHRSVSWYQQTPGQGLQFLFEYFSETQRNKGNFPGRFSGRQFSNSRSEMNVSTLELGDSALYLCASSPGTALGEQYFGPGTRLTVT.

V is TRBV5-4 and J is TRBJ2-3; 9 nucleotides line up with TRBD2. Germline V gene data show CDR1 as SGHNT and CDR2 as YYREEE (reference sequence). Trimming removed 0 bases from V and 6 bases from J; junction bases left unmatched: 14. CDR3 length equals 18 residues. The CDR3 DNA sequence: TGTGCCAGCAGCTTGGGAAGATCGGGACTAGCACTGTCTGATACGCAGTATTTT. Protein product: CASSLGRSGLALSDTQYF.

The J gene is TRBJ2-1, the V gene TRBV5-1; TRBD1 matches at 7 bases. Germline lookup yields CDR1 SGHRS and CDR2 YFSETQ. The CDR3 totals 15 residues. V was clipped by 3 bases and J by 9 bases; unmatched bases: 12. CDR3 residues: CASSSNRGPYGEQFF. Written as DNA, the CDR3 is TGCGCCAGCAGCTCAAACAGGGGCCCCTATGGTGAGCAGTTCTTC.

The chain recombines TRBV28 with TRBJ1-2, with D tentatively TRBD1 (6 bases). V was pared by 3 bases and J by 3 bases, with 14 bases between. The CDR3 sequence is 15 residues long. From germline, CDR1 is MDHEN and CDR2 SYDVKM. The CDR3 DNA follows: TGTGCCAGCAGTTTGACAGGCCAATGGGACTATGGCTACACCTTC. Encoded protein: CASSLTGQWDYGYTF.

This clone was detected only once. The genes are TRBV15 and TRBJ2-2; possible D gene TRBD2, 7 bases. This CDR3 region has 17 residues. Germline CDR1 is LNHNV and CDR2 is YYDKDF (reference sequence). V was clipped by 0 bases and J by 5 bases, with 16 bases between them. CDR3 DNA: TGTGCCACCAGCAGAGATGGGGGGGCAGTAGCTACCGGGGAGCTGTTTTTT. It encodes CATSRDGGAVATGELFF.

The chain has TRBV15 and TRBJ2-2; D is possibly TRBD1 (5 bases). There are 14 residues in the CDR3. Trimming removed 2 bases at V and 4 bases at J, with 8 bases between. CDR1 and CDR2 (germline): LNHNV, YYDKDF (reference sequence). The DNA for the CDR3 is TGTGCCACCAGCAGAAGGGGTTCCACCGGGGAGCTGTTTTTT. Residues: CATSRRGSTGELFF. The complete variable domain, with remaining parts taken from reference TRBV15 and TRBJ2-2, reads DAMVIQNPRYQVTQFGKPVTLSCSQTLNHNVMYWYQQKSSQAPKLLFHYYDKDFNNEADTPDNFQSRRPNTSFCFLDIRSPGLGDTAMYLCATSRRGSTGELFFGEGSRLTVL.

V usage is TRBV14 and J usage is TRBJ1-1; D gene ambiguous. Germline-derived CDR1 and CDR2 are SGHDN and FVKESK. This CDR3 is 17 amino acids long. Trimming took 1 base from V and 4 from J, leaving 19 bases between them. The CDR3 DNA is TGTGCCAGCAGCCAAGGAGTCTATGAGATTGAGGGCACTGAAGCTTTCTTT. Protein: CASSQGVYEIEGTEAFF.

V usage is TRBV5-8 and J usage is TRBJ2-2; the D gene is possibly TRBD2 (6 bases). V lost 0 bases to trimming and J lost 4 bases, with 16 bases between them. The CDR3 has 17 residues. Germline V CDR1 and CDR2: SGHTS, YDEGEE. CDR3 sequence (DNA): TGTGCCAGCAGCTTGGTGTTCGGCGGGATTTTCACCGGGGAGCTGTTTTTT. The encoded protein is CASSLVFGGIFTGELFF.

As DNA, the CDR3 is TGTGCCAGCAGTAGAAGAAACAGGGTCAATTCACCCCTCCACTTT. Protein sequence: CASSRRNRVNSPLHF. This sequence joins TRBV2 and TRBJ1-6; possibly TRBD1 for D (6 bases). Germline lookup yields CDR1 SNHLY and CDR2 FYNNEI. This CDR3 has 15 amino acids. The germline V and J ends were trimmed by 5 bases and 7 bases, with 15 bases remaining between them.

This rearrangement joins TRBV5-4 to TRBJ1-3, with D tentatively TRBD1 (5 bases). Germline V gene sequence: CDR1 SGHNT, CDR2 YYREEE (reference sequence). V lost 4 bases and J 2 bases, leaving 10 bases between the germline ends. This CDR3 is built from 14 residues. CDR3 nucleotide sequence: TGTGCCAGCAGCCCCGGGGGGGCTGGAAACACCATATATTTT. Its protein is CASSPGGAGNTIYF. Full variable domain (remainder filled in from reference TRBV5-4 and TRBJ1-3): ETGVTQSPTHLIKTRGQQVTLRCSSQSGHNTVSWYQQALGQGPQFIFQYYREEENGRGNFPPRFSGLQFPNYSSELNVNALELDDSALYLCASSPGGAGNTIYFGEGSWLTVV.

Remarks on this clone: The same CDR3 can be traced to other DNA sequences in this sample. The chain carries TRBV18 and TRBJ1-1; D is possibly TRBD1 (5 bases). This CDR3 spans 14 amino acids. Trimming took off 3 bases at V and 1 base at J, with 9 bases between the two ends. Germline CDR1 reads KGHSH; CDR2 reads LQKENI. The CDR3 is CASSPAGKNTEAFF. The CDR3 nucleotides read TGTGCCAGCTCACCGGCAGGGAAGAACACTGAAGCTTTCTTT.

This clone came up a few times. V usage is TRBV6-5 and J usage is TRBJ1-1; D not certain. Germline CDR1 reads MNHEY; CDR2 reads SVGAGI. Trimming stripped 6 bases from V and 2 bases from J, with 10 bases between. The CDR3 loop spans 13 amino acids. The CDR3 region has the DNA TGTGCCAGCAGACTAGACCCTAACACTGAAGCTTTCTTT. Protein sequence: CASRLDPNTEAFF.

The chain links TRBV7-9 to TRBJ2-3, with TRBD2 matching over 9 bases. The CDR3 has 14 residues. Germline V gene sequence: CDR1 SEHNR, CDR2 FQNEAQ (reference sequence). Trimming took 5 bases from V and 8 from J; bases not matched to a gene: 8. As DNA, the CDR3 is TGTGCCAGCAGCCCCGCAGCGGGAGGTCCTACGCAGTATTTT. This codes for CASSPAAGGPTQYF.

The DNA for the CDR3 is TGTGCCAGCAGCCAAGAACAGTACGGTTTATCACCCCTCCACTTT. Its translation: CASSQEQYGLSPLHF. The chain uses TRBV14 and TRBJ1-6; D is uncertain. The V gene's germline CDR1 is SGHDN and CDR2 FVKESK. The CDR3 covers 15 residues. V was cut by 0 bases and J by 10 bases, with 13 bases left in between.

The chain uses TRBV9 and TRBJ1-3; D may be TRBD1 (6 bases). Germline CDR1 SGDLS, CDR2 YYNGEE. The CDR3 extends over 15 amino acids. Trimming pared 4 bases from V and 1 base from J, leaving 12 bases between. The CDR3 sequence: CASSWGQGSGNTIYF. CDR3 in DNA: TGTGCCAGCAGCTGGGGGCAGGGGTCTGGAAACACCATATATTTT. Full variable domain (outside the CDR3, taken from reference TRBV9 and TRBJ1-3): DSGVTQTPKHLITATGQRVTLRCSPRSGDLSVYWYQQSLDQGLQFLIQYYNGEERAKGNILERFSAQQFPDLHSELNLSSLELGDSALYFCASSWGQGSGNTIYFGEGSWLTVV.

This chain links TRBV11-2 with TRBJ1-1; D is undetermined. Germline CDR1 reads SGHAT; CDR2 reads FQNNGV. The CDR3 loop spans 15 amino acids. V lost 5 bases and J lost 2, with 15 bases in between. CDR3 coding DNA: TGTGCCAGCAGCACCGACGGTGGAGTCAACACTGAAGCTTTCTTT. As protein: CASSTDGGVNTEAFF.

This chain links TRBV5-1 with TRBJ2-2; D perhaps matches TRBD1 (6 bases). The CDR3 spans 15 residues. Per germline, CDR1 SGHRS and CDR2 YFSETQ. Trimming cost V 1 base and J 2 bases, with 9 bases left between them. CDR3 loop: CASSLRTDNTGELFF. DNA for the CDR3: TGCGCCAGCAGCTTGAGGACAGACAACACCGGGGAGCTGTTTTTT.

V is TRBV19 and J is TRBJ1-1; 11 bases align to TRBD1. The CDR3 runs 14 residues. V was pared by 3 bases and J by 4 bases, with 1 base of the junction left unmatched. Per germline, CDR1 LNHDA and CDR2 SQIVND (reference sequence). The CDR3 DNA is TGTGCCAGTAGTATGGGGACAGGGGGCACTGAAGCTTTCTTT. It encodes CASSMGTGGTEAFF.

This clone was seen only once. The CDR3 spells CASSPSEGATGELFF. The DNA for the CDR3 is TGTGCCAGCAGCCCTTCAGAGGGGGCGACCGGGGAGCTGTTTTTT. V usage is TRBV4-2 and J usage is TRBJ2-2; 7 nucleotides align to TRBD1. V gave up 4 bases and J gave up 5 bases; unmatched junction bases: 7. The CDR3 is 15 residues long. Germline V gives CDR1 LGHNA, CDR2 YNFKEQ.

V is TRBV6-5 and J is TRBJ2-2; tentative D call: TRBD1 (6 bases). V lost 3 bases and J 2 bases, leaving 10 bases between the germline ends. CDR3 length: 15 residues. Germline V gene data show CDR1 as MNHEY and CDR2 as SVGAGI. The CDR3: CASSYSGVNTGELFF. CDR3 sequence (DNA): TGTGCCAGCAGTTATTCAGGGGTCAACACCGGGGAGCTGTTTTTT.

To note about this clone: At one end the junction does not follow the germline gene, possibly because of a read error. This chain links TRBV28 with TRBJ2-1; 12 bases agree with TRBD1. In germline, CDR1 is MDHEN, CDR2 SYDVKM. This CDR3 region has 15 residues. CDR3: CASNLVPWDRGQQFF. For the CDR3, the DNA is TGTGCCAGCAATTTAGTCCCGTGGGACAGGGGGCAGCAGTTCTTC. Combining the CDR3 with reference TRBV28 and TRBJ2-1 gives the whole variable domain DVKVTQSSRYLVKRTGEKVFLECVQDMDHENMFWYRQDPGLGLRLIYFSYDVKMKEKGDIPEGYSVSREKKERFSLILESASTNQTSMYLCASNLVPWDRGQQFFGPGTRLTVL.

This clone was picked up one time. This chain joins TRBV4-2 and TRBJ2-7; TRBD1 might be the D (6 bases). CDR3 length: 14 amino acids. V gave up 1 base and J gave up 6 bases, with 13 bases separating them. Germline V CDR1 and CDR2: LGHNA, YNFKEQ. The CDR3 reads CASSQAAGASEQYF. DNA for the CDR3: TGTGCCAGCAGCCAAGCCGCAGGGGCTAGCGAGCAGTACTTC.

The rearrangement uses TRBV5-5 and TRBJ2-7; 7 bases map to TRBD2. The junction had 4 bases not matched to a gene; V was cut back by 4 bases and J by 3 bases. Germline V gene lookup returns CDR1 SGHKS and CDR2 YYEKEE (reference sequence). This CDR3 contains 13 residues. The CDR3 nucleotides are TGTGCCAGCAGCCCGGGACTATACTACGAGCAGTACTTC. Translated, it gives CASSPGLYYEQYF. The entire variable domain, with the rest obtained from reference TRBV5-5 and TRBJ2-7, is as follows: DAGVTQSPTHLIKTRGQQVTLRCSPISGHKSVSWYQQVLGQGPQFIFQYYEKEERGRGNFPDRFSARQFPNYSSELNVNALLLGDSALYLCASSPGLYYEQYFGPGTRLTVT.

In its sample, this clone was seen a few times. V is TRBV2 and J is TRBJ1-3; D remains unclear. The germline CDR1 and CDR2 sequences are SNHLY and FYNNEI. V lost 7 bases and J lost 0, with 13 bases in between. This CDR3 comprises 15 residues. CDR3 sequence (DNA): TGTGCCAGCACAGAGACGGGTGACTCTGGAAACACCATATATTTT. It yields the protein CASTETGDSGNTIYF.